This T cell receptor (beta chain) was observed in a study of shared clonotypes between healthy human individuals. In regard to this clone: The same CDR3 arises from other DNA sequences in this sample as well.

CD45RO-negative CD8 cells positively selected for CCR7 made up the naive population, which excluded terminally differentiated effector memory CD45RA+ cells. CDR1 and CDR2 (germline): SGDLS, YYNGEE. The CDR3 runs to 14 residues. The germline V and J ends were trimmed by 5 bases and 0 bases, with 11 bases remaining between them. Libraries were prepared by immunoSEQ multiplex PCR; TCRdb keeps only in-frame clonotypes and omits some of them. This table has millions of clones, around 93% appearing once. This TCR came from a man aged 18-30 years in good health. Some clones in this sample may be carry-over from other donors' samples. Source material: naive CD8+ T cells from PBMCs. The J gene is TRBJ1-1, the V gene TRBV9; D perhaps matches TRBD1 (6 bases). CDR3: CASSPTGLNTEAFF. The CDR3 nucleotides read TGTGCCAGCAGTCCTACAGGGTTGAACACTGAAGCTTTCTTT.